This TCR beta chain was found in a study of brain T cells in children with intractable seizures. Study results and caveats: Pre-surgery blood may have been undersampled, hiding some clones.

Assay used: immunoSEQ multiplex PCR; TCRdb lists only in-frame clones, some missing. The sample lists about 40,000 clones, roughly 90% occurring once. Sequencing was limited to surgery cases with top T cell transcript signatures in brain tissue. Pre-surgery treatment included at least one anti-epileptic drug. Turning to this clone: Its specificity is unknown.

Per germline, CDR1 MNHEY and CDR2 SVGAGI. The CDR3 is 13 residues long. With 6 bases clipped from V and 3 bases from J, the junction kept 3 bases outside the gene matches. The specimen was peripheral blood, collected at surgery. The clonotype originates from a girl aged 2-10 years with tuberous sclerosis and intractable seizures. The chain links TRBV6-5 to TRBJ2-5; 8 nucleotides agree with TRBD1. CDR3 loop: CASRRTGKETQYF. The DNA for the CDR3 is TGTGCCAGCAGACGGACAGGGAAAGAGACCCAGTACTTC.